This T cell receptor (beta chain) was captured by sequencing in a study of early T cells in non-severe SARS-CoV-2 infection. Study-level background: Sequencing of bulk RNA from unsorted whole blood was done, without chain pairing. General study points: Comparison of clonotypes with VDJdb favored anti-spike CD8 responses while missing private and CD4 specificities.

In TCRdb, the 5' RACE reads were re-called with MiXCR into one record per CDR3 protein. The sample consists of roughly 57,000 distinct CDR3 sequences, less than 15% of them appearing once. On this clonotype: The antigen remains unidentified.

CDR3 length equals 13 residues. Germline CDR1 is SGHVS and CDR2 is FNYEAQ. V lost 1 base to trimming and J lost 9 bases, with 12 bases between them. The gene calls are TRBV7-6 and TRBJ1-1; D gene ambiguous. The specimen was whole blood, collected at baseline. The clonotype comes from an adult who was a healthcare worker with PCR-confirmed SARS-CoV-2 infection or an uninfected control (not recorded which). As DNA, the CDR3 is TGTGCCAGCAGCTTAGGATTTGGAGCCAAAGCTTTCTTT. As protein: CASSLGFGAKAFF. Together with reference TRBV7-6 and TRBJ1-1, the CDR3 gives the full variable domain: GAGVSQSPRYKVTKRGQDVALRCDPISGHVSLYWYRQALGQGPEFLTYFNYEAQQDKSGLPNDRFSAERPEGSISTLTIQRTEQRDSAMYRCASSLGFGAKAFFGQGTRLTVV.